This TCR beta chain emerged from a study of blood T cell repertoires in COVID-19. CDR3 length: 20 amino acids. Germline CDR1 and CDR2: SGHRS and YFSETQ. The V segment lost 4 bases and the J segment 0 bases; nucleotides outside the gene matches: 18. Clones were read by immunoSEQ multiplex PCR, and TCRdb kept only the in-frame ones, dropping some. The sample holds 240,000 or so clones, about 73% seen once. The receptor was isolated from a woman aged 80 or over with acute or convalescent COVID-19. Sequencing was carried out using peripheral blood. The rearrangement joins TRBV5-1 to TRBJ1-3; TRBD1 matches 8 bases. The CDR3 here is CASSHQGSGGATSSGNTIYF. The CDR3 DNA follows: TGCGCCAGCAGCCATCAGGGTTCAGGGGGCGCGACGAGCTCTGGAAACACCATATATTTT.